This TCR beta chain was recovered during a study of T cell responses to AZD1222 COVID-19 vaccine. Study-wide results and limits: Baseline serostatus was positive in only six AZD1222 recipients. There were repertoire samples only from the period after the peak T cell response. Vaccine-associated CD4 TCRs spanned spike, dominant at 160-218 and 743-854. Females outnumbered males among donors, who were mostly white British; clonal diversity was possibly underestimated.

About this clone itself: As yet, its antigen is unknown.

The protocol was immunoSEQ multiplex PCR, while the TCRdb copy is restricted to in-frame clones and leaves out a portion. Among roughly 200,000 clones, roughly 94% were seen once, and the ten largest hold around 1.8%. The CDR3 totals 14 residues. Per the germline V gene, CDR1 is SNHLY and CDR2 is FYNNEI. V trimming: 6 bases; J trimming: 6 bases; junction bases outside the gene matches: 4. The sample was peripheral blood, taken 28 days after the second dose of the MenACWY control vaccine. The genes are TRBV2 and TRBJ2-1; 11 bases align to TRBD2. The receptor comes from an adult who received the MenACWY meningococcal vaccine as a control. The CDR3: CASSRLAGPNEQFF. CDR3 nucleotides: TGTGCCAGCAGCCGACTAGCGGGACCCAATGAGCAGTTCTTC.